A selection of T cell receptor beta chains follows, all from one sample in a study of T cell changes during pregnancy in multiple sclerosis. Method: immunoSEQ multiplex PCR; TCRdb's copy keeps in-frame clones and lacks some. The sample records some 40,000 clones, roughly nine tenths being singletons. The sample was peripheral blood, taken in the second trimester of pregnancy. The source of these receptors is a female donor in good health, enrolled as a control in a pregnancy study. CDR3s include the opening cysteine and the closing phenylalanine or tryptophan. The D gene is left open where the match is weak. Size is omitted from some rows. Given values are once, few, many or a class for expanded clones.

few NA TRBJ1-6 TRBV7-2 CASSPPGQGSYNSPLHF TGTGCCAGCAGCCCCCCTGGGCAGGGATCCTATAATTCACCCCTCCACTTT
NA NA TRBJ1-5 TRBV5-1 CASSLGRDGGGNQPQHF TGCGCCAGCAGCTTGGGCAGGGACGGAGGGGGCAATCAGCCCCAGCATTTT
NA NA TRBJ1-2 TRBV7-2 CASSSAPTGANYGYTF TGTGCCAGCAGCAGTGCTCCCACGGGAGCTAACTATGGCTACACCTTC
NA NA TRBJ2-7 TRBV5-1 CASSLRQPIYEQYF TGCGCCAGCAGCCTTAGACAGCCGATCTACGAGCAGTACTTC
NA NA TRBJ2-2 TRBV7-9 CASSFLGQGSTGELFF TGTGCCAGCAGCTTCTTAGGGCAGGGAAGTACCGGGGAGCTGTTTTTT
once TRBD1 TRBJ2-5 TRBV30 CAEGTGETQYF TGTGCCGAGGGGACAGGAGAGACCCAGTACTTC
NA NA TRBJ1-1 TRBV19 CASRITENTEAFF TGTGCCAGTAGGATAACAGAGAACACTGAAGCTTTCTTT
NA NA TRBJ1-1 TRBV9 CASSAPTKGEVNTEAFF TGTGCCAGCAGCGCCCCTACAAAGGGGGAAGTGAACACTGAAGCTTTCTTT
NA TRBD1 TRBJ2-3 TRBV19 CASSRPGQGVNTQYF TGTGCCAGTAGTCGACCGGGACAGGGGGTGAATACGCAGTATTTT
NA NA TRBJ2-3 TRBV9 CARRDTDTQYF TGTGCCAGGAGGGACACAGATACGCAGTATTTT
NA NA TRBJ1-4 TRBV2 CASSESPQFNEKLFF TGTGCCAGCAGTGAATCCCCACAGTTTAATGAAAAACTGTTTTTT
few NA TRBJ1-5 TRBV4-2 CASSHEDQGSNQPQHF TGTGCCAGCAGCCATGAGGACCAGGGAAGTAATCAGCCCCAGCATTTT
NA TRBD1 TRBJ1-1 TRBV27 CASSAGGTGGWVTEAFF TGTGCCAGCAGTGCAGGGGGGACAGGGGGCTGGGTCACTGAAGCTTTCTTT
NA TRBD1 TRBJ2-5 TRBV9 CASSPGTGTGISKTQYF TGTGCCAGCAGCCCAGGGACGGGGACAGGGATTAGTAAGACCCAGTACTTC
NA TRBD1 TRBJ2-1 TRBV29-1 CSGANRGAYNEQFF TGCAGCGGGGCTAACAGGGGGGCCTACAATGAGCAGTTCTTC
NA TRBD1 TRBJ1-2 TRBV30 CAWSRRGRGYGYTF TGTGCCTGGAGTCGCAGGGGGCGGGGCTATGGCTACACCTTC
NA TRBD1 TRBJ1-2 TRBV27 CASTTGGAGGYTF TGTGCCAGCACGACAGGGGGCGCCGGTGGCTACACCTTC
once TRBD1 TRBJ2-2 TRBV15 CATRRRQGGGELFF TGTGCCACCAGGCGAAGACAGGGGGGCGGGGAGCTGTTTTTT
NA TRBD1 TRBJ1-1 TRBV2 CASSGRGQGATEAFF TGTGCCAGCAGTGGGCGAGGACAGGGGGCCACTGAAGCTTTCTTT
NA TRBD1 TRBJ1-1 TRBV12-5 CASGQGGNTEAFF TGTGCTAGTGGACAGGGGGGGAACACTGAAGCTTTCTTT
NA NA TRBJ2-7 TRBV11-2 CASSFGTYEQYF TGTGCCAGCAGCTTCGGGACCTACGAGCAGTACTTC
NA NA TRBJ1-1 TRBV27 CASSLSLGGTWTEAFF TGTGCCAGCAGTTTATCGCTTGGTGGGACTTGGACTGAAGCTTTCTTT
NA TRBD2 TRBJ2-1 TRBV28 CASTGLAGDYNEQFF TGTGCCAGCACCGGACTAGCGGGAGACTACAATGAGCAGTTCTTC
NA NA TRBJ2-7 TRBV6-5 CASSPEGGTPYEQYF TGTGCCAGCAGCCCGGAAGGGGGAACTCCCTACGAGCAGTACTTC
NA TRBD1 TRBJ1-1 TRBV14 CASSLADRQGAEAFF TGTGCCAGCAGCCTCGCAGACAGGCAGGGGGCTGAAGCTTTCTTT
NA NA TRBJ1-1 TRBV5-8 CASSPDSLITEAFF TGTGCCAGCAGCCCGGACAGCTTGATCACTGAAGCTTTCTTT
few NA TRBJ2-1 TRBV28 CASSSAQGTNEQFF TGTGCCAGCAGCAGTGCACAGGGTACGAATGAGCAGTTCTTC
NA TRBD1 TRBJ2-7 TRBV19 CASSIGTGGYEQYF TGTGCCAGTAGTATTGGGACAGGGGGCTACGAGCAGTACTTC
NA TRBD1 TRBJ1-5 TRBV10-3 CAISGGTGGNQPQHF TGTGCCATCAGTGGAGGGACAGGCGGCAATCAGCCCCAGCATTTT